This T cell receptor beta chain was retrieved from a study of blood T cell repertoires in COVID-19. Looked up from germline, CDR1 is LNHDA and CDR2 is SQIVND (reference sequence). Trimming left V 3 bases short and J 3 bases short, with 17 bases between. The length of the CDR3 is 16 residues. Generated by immunoSEQ multiplex PCR, the TCRdb table keeps only in-frame clones and is missing some. The sample consists of about 180,000 clones, roughly 86% of them appearing once. The sequence derives from a woman aged 30 to 39 with active or convalescent COVID-19. The V and J genes are TRBV19 and TRBJ1-1; maybe TRBD1 (6 bases). The sequencing sample was made of peripheral blood. CDR3: CASSMGALGRDTEAFF. CDR3 nucleotide sequence: TGTGCCAGTAGTATGGGGGCCCTTGGGAGAGACACTGAAGCTTTCTTT.